Shown below are 5 T cell receptor beta chains from a single sample sequenced in a study of blood T cell repertoires in COVID-19. The data were produced by immunoSEQ multiplex PCR, yet TCRdb's version contains in-frame clones alone and is incomplete. The table has 150,000 to 200,000 clones, roughly 87% seen once. The sample taken for sequencing was peripheral blood. The receptors come from a woman between 65 and 79 years old with COVID-19, enrolled during active disease.

The chain carries TRBV4-1 and TRBJ2-3; 7 nucleotides agree with TRBD2. The CDR3 has 16 residues. Germline V gene data show CDR1 as MGHRA and CDR2 as YSYEKL. V dropped 0 bases and J dropped 6; count of bases not matched to a gene: 9. This chain's CDR3 is CASSQDRGSSKDTQYF. DNA of the CDR3: TGCGCCAGCAGCCAAGATCGCGGGAGTTCGAAGGATACGCAGTATTTT.

On this clone itself: Germline is not matched at one junction end, which may reflect a read error. The gene calls are TRBV7-9 and TRBJ1-5, with TRBD1 as a possible D gene (6 bases). This CDR3 has 12 residues. The V gene's germline CDR1 is SEHNR and CDR2 FQNEAQ (reference sequence). The CDR3: CASSSPDSLPVF. As DNA, the CDR3 is TGTGCCAGCAGCTCCCCGGACAGCCTCCCCGTTTTT.

The rearrangement links TRBV28 to TRBJ1-5; 9 nucleotides align to TRBD1. V was pared by 5 bases and J by 6 bases, with 8 bases of the junction left unmatched. Germline loops: CDR1 MDHEN, CDR2 SYDVKM. The CDR3 spans 15 residues. The CDR3, as DNA: TGTGCCAGCAGTACCCCGGGACAGGGAAGTCAGCCCCAGCATTTT. Protein: CASSTPGQGSQPQHF.

The gene calls are TRBV2 and TRBJ1-1, with D maybe TRBD1 (5 bases). Trimming left V 2 bases short and J 5 bases short, with 18 bases between. Germline V gene lookup returns CDR1 SNHLY and CDR2 FYNNEI. The CDR3 length is 16 residues. Here the CDR3 DNA reads TGTGCCAGCAGTGAATCCACGGCAGGGATAATAACTGAAGCTTTCTTT. It codes for CASSESTAGIITEAFF.

The table lists this clone with a few counts. The chain combines TRBV6-2 or TRBV6-3 with TRBJ1-1; 8 bases are a match to TRBD1. The trim removed 4 bases at V and 9 bases at J, leaving 7 bases unmatched. This CDR3 region has 13 residues. Per germline, CDR1 MNHEY and CDR2 SVGEGT. The CDR3 loop is CASSFRQGNQAFF. CDR3 DNA: TGTGCCAGCAGTTTTAGACAGGGGAACCAAGCTTTCTTT.